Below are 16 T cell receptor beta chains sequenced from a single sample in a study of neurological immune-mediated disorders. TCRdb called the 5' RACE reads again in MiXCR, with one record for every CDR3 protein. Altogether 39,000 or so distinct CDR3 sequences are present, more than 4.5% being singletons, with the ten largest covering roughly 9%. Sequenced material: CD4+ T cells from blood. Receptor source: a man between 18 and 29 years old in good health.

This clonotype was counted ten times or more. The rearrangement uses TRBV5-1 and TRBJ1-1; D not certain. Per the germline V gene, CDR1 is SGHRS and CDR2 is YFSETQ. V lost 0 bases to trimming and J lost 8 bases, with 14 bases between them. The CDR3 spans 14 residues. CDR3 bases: TGCGCCAGCAGCTTGGCCACTGGCAGCATGGAAGCTTTCTTT. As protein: CASSLATGSMEAFF.

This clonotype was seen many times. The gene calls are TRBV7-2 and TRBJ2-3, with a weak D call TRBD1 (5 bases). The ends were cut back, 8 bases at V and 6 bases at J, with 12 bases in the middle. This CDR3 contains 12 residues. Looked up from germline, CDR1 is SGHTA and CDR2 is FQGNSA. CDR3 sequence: CASSRRGDTQYF. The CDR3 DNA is TGTGCCAGCTCCCGAAGGGGCGATACGCAGTATTTT. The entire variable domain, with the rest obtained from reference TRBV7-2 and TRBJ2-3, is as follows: GAGVSQSPSNKVTEKGKDVELRCDPISGHTALYWYRQSLGQGLEFLIYFQGNSAPDKSGLPSDRFSAERTGGSVSTLTIQRTQQEDSAVYLCASSRRGDTQYFGPGTRLTVL.

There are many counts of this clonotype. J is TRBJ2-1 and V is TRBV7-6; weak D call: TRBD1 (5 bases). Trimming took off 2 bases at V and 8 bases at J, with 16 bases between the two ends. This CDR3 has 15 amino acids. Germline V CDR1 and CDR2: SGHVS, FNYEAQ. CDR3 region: CASSLWGTQGYEQFF. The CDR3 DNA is TGTGCCAGCAGCTTATGGGGTACCCAGGGCTATGAGCAGTTCTTC.

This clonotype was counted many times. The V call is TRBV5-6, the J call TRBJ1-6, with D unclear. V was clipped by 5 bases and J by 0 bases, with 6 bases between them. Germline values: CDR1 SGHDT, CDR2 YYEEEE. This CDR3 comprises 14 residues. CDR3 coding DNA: TGTGCCAGCAGGGGTAGCTCCTATAATTCACCCCTCCACTTT. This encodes CASRGSSYNSPLHF.

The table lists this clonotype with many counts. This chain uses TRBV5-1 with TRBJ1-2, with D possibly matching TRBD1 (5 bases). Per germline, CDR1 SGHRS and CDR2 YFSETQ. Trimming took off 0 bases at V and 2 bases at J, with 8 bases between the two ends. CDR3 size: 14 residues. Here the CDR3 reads CASSLDTGNYGYTF. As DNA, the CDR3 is TGCGCCAGCAGCTTGGACACAGGAAACTATGGCTACACCTTC.

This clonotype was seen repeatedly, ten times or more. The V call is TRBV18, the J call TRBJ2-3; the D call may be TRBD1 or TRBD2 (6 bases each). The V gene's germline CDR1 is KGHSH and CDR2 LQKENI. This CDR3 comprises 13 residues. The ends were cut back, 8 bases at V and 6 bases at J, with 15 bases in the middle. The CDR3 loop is CASKGLGGDTQYF. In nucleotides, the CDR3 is TGTGCCAGCAAAGGATTGGGGGGCGATACGCAGTATTTT.

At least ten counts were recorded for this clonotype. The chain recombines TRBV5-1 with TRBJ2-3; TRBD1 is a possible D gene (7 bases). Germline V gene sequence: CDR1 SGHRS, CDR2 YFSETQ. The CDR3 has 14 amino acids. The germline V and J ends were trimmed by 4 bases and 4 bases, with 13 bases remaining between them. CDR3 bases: TGCGCCAGCAGCCCAGGGGGGCCGGCAGATACGCAGTATTTT. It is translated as CASSPGGPADTQYF.

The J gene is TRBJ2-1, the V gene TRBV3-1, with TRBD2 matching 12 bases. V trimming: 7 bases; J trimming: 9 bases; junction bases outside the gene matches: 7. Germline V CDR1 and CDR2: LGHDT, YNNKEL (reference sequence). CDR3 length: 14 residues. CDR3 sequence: CASTLAGGPGEQFF. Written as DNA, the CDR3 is TGTGCCAGCACGCTAGCGGGAGGGCCTGGTGAGCAGTTCTTC.

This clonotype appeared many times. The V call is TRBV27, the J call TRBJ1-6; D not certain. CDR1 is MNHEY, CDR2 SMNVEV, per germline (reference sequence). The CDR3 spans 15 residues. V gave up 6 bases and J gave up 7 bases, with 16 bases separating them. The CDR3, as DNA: TGTGCCAGCAGCTTAGAGGTTTTAGGGAATTCACCCCTCCACTTT. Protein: CASSLEVLGNSPLHF.

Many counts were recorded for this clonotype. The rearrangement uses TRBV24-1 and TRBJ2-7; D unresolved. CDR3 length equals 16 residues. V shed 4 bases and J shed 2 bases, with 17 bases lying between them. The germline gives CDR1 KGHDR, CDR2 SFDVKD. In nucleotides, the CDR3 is TGTGCCACCAGTGACTCTATTACACGGTTCCCCTACGAGCAGTACTTC. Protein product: CATSDSITRFPYEQYF.

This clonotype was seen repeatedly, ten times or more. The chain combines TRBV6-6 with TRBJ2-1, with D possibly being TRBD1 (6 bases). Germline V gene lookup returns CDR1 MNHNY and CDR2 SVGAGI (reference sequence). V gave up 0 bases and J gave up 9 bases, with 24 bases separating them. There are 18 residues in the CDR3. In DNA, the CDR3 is TGTGCCAGCAGTTACTCGGCTCTCGGTGGGGGCCCTAGGGGTGAGCAGTTCTTC. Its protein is CASSYSALGGGPRGEQFF.

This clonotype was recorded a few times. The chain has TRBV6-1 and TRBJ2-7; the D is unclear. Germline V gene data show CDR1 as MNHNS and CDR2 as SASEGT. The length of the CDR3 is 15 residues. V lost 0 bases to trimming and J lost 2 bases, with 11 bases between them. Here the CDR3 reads CASSEAAAVTYEQYF. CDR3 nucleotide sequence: TGTGCCAGCAGTGAAGCGGCGGCGGTCACCTACGAGCAGTACTTC.

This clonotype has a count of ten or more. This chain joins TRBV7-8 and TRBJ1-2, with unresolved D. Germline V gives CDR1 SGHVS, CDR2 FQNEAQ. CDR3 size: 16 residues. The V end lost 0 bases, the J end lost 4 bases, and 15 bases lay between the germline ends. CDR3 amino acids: CASSLAGFKSFYGYTF. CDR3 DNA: TGTGCCAGCAGCTTAGCTGGGTTCAAGAGCTTCTATGGCTACACCTTC.

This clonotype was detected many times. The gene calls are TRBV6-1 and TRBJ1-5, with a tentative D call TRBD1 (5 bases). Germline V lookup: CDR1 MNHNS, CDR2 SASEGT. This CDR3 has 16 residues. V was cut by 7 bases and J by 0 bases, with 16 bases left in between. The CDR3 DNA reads TGTGCCAGCACTAAGAACCGACAGCCTAGCAATCAGCCCCAGCATTTT. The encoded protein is CASTKNRQPSNQPQHF.

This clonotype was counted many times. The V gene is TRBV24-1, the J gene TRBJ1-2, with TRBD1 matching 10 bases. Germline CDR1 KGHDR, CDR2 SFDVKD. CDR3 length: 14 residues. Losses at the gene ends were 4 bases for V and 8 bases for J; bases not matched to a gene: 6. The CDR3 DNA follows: TGTGCCACCAGTGAATCCGGGACAGGGGCCGGCTACACCTTC. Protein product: CATSESGTGAGYTF.

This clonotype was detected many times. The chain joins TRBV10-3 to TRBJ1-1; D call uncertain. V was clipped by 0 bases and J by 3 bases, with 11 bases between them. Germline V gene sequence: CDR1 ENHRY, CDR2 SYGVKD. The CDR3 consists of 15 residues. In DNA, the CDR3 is TGTGCCATCAGTGAGTCGGGGAGGGTTGACACTGAAGCTTTCTTT. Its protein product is CAISESGRVDTEAFF.